The 23 T cell receptor beta chains given below trace back to one sample, sequenced in a study of blood T cell repertoires in COVID-19. This table comes from immunoSEQ multiplex PCR, and its TCRdb copy is limited to in-frame clones, with some not included. This table holds 200,000 or so clones, 70% to 90% found once. The sample taken for sequencing was PBMCs or T cells enriched from blood (not recorded which). Receptors were obtained from a man aged 25 to 40 who had recovered from COVID-19.

The chain recombines TRBV25-1 with TRBJ1-3, with TRBD1 matching over 8 bases. V lost 3 bases to trimming and J lost 4 bases; unmatched junction nucleotides: 14. The germline CDR1 and CDR2 sequences are MGHDK and SYGVNS. The CDR3 sequence is 18 residues long. The CDR3 DNA follows: TGTGCCAGCAGTGATCTAGGTGGGCAGGGGGCGCGCGGAAACACCATATATTTT. It is translated as CASSDLGGQGARGNTIYF.

This rearrangement joins TRBV10-3 to TRBJ1-2, with a possible D match to TRBD1 (6 bases). The CDR3 spans 13 residues. CDR1 and CDR2 (germline): ENHRY, SYGVKD. Trimming took 10 bases from V and 0 from J, leaving 12 bases between them. As DNA, the CDR3 is TGTGCCAGCGGGGGCAGAACTAACTATGGCTACACCTTC. It encodes CASGGRTNYGYTF.

J is TRBJ1-2 and V is TRBV6-5; D is ambiguous. The CDR3 contains 15 residues. Germline CDR1 reads MNHEY; CDR2 reads SVGAGI. V was shortened by 6 bases and J by 1 base, with 15 bases between the two germline ends. CDR3 sequence reads: CASSPTPGINYGYTF. The CDR3 bases are TGTGCCAGCAGCCCCACCCCGGGAATTAACTATGGCTACACCTTC.

J is TRBJ2-7 and V is TRBV10-3, with D uncertain. Between the trimmed V and J ends, which lost 0 bases and 1 base, there was a span of 7 bases. This CDR3 has 14 residues. The germline CDR1 and CDR2 sequences are ENHRY and SYGVKD. The CDR3 bases are TGTGCCATCAGTGAGTCGGCCCCTTCCTACGAGCAGTACTTC. It codes for CAISESAPSYEQYF.

V gene TRBV11-2 combines with J gene TRBJ1-1, with TRBD1 matching over 7 bases. Trimming took 5 bases from V and 4 from J; bases not matched to a gene: 4. This CDR3 is built from 13 residues. The V gene's germline CDR1 is SGHAT and CDR2 FQNNGV. The CDR3 DNA sequence: TGTGCCAGCAGCACTACAGGGGCCACTGAAGCTTTCTTT. Its translation: CASSTTGATEAFF.

The rearrangement uses TRBV28 and TRBJ2-2; D is possibly TRBD1 (5 bases). Germline V gives CDR1 MDHEN, CDR2 SYDVKM. V dropped 4 bases and J dropped 7 bases, with 16 bases sitting between them. This CDR3 comprises 15 residues. This CDR3 is CASSSPTQTGGELFF. The DNA of the CDR3 is TGTGCCAGCAGTTCTCCTACACAAACAGGCGGGGAGCTGTTTTTT.

Regarding this clone: A read error is possible here, since a much larger clone lies one base away. The same CDR3 is also encoded by other DNA sequences in this sample. The chain links TRBV7-4 to TRBJ1-5; perhaps TRBD1 as D (5 bases). Per the germline V gene, CDR1 is SGHVT and CDR2 is SQSDAQ. The CDR3 contains 17 residues. The CDR3 DNA reads as TGCGCCAGCAGCCCCGGATACGGGGGGGGGAGCAATCAGCCCCAGCATTTT. This gives the protein CASSPGYGGGSNQPQHF.

The chain recombines TRBV18 with TRBJ2-7; D remains unclear. V was cut by 2 bases and J by 2 bases, with 10 bases left in between. The CDR3 contains 14 residues. Germline CDR1 KGHSH, CDR2 LQKENI. CDR3: CASSPARSPYEQYF. The DNA of the CDR3 is TGTGCCAGCTCACCAGCAAGGAGCCCCTACGAGCAGTACTTC.

The CDR3: CASSPVVTVFTDTQYF. CDR3 bases: TGTGCCAGCAGTCCCGTCGTCACAGTCTTCACAGATACGCAGTATTTT. V and J are TRBV6-6 and TRBJ2-3; D is unresolved. The V gene's germline CDR1 is MNHNY and CDR2 SVGAGI (reference sequence). The V end was cut by 5 bases, the J end by 2 bases, with 17 bases between. The CDR3 length is 16 residues.

The V gene is TRBV6-5, the J gene TRBJ2-1, with a weak D call TRBD2 (6 bases). From germline, CDR1 is MNHEY and CDR2 SVGAGI. This CDR3 is built from 14 residues. Trimming removed 7 bases at V and 7 bases at J, with 17 bases between. The DNA for the CDR3 is TGTGCCAGCACAAACGGGAGAACGGGGAATGAGCAGTTCTTC. Protein sequence: CASTNGRTGNEQFF.

The V and J genes are TRBV10-1 and TRBJ1-5, with a possible D match to TRBD1 (5 bases). The CDR3 totals 13 residues. The germline V and J ends were trimmed by 10 bases and 2 bases, with 12 bases remaining between them. Germline CDR1 reads WNHNN; CDR2 reads SYGVQD (reference sequence). This CDR3 reads CATSGQGNQPQHF. CDR3 bases: TGCGCCACCAGCGGACAAGGCAATCAGCCCCAGCATTTT.

V and J are TRBV7-8 and TRBJ2-7; perhaps TRBD1 as D (6 bases). Germline V gives CDR1 SGHVS, CDR2 FQNEAQ. V was trimmed by 5 bases and J by 1 base, leaving 15 bases between them. CDR3 length: 15 amino acids. The CDR3 sequence is CASSPRTGMSYEQYF. DNA of the CDR3: TGTGCCAGCAGCCCTAGAACAGGGATGTCCTACGAGCAGTACTTC.

The rearrangement uses TRBV6-5 and TRBJ2-2, with D tentatively TRBD2 (7 bases). The CDR3 sequence is 13 residues long. In germline, CDR1 is MNHEY, CDR2 SVGAGI. V lost 7 bases and J 7 bases, leaving 13 bases between the germline ends. In DNA form, the CDR3 reads TGTGCCAGCACCGAGGGGGGGCACGGGGAGCTGTTTTTT. Translated, it gives CASTEGGHGELFF.

The chain uses TRBV5-1 and TRBJ2-6; perhaps TRBD2 as D (5 bases). CDR3 length: 15 residues. V dropped 7 bases and J dropped 0 bases, with 11 bases sitting between them. Germline V CDR1 and CDR2: SGHRS, YFSETQ. CDR3 protein: CASSGLHSGANVLTF. The CDR3 nucleotides read TGCGCCAGCTCCGGACTCCACTCTGGGGCCAACGTCCTGACTTTC. The full variable domain, rest sourced from reference TRBV5-1 and TRBJ2-6, is KAGVTQTPRYLIKTRGQQVTLSCSPISGHRSVSWYQQTPGQGLQFLFEYFSETQRNKGNFPGRFSGRQFSNSRSEMNVSTLELGDSALYLCASSGLHSGANVLTFGAGSRLTVL.

The gene calls are TRBV5-1 and TRBJ1-6; D might be TRBD1 (6 bases). Trimming removed 4 bases at V and 10 bases at J, with 21 bases between. CDR3 length: 16 residues. Germline CDR1 reads SGHRS; CDR2 reads YFSETQ. CDR3 amino acids: CASSPLEGGLGSPLHF. The CDR3 DNA follows: TGCGCCAGCAGCCCCTTAGAAGGGGGTCTAGGATCACCCCTCCACTTT.

This clone was seen only a few times. The chain combines TRBV27 with TRBJ1-6; D is unresolved. The germline V gene has CDR1 MNHEY and CDR2 SMNVEV (reference sequence). The CDR3 runs 15 residues. Trimming removed 5 bases from V and 9 bases from J, with 17 bases in between. The CDR3 bases are TGTGCCAGCAGTAAAACGCGGGAAATAGCTTCACCCCTCCACTTT. This encodes CASSKTREIASPLHF.

CDR3 loop: CASSQAPGRTNEKLFF. CDR3 nucleotide sequence: TGCGCCAGCAGCCAGGCCCCTGGCAGAACTAATGAAAAACTGTTTTTT. The V call is TRBV5-1, the J call TRBJ1-4; D unresolved. Germline V gene data show CDR1 as SGHRS and CDR2 as YFSETQ. The V end lost 4 bases, the J end lost 1 base, and 14 bases lay between the germline ends. The CDR3 has 16 amino acids.

This clone showed up many times. The V and J genes are TRBV7-9 and TRBJ1-1; TRBD1 might be the D (6 bases). The CDR3 consists of 15 residues. Trimming shortened V by 5 bases and J by 1 base, and 14 bases separated the two germline ends. Germline CDR1 reads SEHNR; CDR2 reads FQNEAQ (reference sequence). The CDR3 DNA sequence: TGTGCCAGCAGCCTTATGGACAGTTGGAACACTGAAGCTTTCTTT. Residues: CASSLMDSWNTEAFF.

The chain joins TRBV19 to TRBJ1-1; the D gene is possibly TRBD1 (5 bases). The CDR3 length is 14 residues. The germline CDR1 and CDR2 sequences are LNHDA and SQIVND (reference sequence). V lost 7 bases and J 3 bases, leaving 15 bases between the germline ends. The CDR3 bases are TGTGCCAGTACCCTGGGGGGGTTGGACACTGAAGCTTTCTTT. This translates into CASTLGGLDTEAFF.

V usage is TRBV18 and J usage is TRBJ2-2; D is possibly TRBD1 (5 bases). Trimming cost V 3 bases and J 4 bases, with 9 bases left between them. CDR1 and CDR2 from the germline V gene are KGHSH and LQKENI. This CDR3 has 14 amino acids. Written as DNA, the CDR3 is TGTGCCAGCTCACCGGACAAATCCACCGGGGAGCTGTTTTTT. Encoded protein: CASSPDKSTGELFF.

This clone was counted only a few times. J is TRBJ2-2 and V is TRBV24-1, with D perhaps TRBD2 (7 bases). The CDR3 covers 15 residues. V lost 8 bases and J 2 bases, leaving 14 bases between the germline ends. CDR1 is KGHDR, CDR2 SFDVKD, per germline. The CDR3 DNA reads as TGTGCCACCACAGCGGGACACACAAACACCGGGGAGCTGTTTTTT. Amino acids: CATTAGHTNTGELFF.

J is TRBJ2-3 and V is TRBV10-1, with 14 positions matching TRBD2. CDR1 is WNHNN and CDR2 is SYGVQD in the germline V gene (reference sequence). Trimming removed 6 bases from V and 6 bases from J; junction bases left unmatched: 5. The CDR3 covers 15 residues. The CDR3 reads CASSRTSGRRDTQYF. The CDR3 DNA reads as TGCGCCAGCAGCAGGACTAGCGGGAGGCGGGATACGCAGTATTTT.

The rearrangement uses TRBV18 and TRBJ2-4, with D possibly being TRBD1 (5 bases). Germline V lookup: CDR1 KGHSH, CDR2 LQKENI. The CDR3 is 15 amino acids. V lost 3 bases to trimming and J lost 8 bases, with 17 bases between them. CDR3 residues: CASSPFDQGLDIQYF. The CDR3 DNA sequence: TGTGCCAGCTCACCTTTCGATCAGGGTCTGGACATTCAGTACTTC.